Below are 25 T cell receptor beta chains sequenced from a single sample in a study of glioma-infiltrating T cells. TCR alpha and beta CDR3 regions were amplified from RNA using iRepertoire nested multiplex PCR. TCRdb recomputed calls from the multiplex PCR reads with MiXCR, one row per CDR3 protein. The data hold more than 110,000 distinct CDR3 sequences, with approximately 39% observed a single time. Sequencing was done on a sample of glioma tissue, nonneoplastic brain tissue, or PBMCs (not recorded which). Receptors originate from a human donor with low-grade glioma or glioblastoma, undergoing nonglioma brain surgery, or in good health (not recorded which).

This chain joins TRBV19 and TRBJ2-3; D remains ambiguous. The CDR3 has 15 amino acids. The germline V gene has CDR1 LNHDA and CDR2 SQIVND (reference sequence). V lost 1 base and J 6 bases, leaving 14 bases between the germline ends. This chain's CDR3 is CASSIGGSQADTQYF. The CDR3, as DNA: TGTGCCAGTAGTATAGGAGGAAGTCAAGCGGATACGCAGTATTTT.

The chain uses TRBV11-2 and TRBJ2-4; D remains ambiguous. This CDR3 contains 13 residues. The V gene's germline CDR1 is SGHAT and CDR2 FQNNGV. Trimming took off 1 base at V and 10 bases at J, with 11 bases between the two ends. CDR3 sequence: CASSLGGRSIQYF. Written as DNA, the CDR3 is TGTGCCAGCAGCTTAGGCGGCAGGTCGATTCAGTACTTC.

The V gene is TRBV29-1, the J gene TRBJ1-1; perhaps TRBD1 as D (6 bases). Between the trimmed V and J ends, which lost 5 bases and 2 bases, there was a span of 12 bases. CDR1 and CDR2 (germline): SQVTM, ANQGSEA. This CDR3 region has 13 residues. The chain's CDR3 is CSVWGQGNTEAFF. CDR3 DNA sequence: TGCAGCGTTTGGGGGCAGGGTAACACTGAAGCTTTCTTT.

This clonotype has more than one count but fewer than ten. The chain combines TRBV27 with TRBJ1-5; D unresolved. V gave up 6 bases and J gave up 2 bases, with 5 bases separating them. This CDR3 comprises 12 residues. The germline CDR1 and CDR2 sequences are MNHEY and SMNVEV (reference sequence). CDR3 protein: CASREGNQPQHF. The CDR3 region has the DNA TGTGCCAGCAGGGAAGGCAATCAGCCCCAGCATTTT.

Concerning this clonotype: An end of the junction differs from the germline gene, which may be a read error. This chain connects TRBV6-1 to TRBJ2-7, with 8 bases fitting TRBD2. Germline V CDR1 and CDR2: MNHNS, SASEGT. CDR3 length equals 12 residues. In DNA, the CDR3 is TGTGACAGCGGGGGCAGCTCCTACGAGCAGTACTTC. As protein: CDSGGSSYEQYF.

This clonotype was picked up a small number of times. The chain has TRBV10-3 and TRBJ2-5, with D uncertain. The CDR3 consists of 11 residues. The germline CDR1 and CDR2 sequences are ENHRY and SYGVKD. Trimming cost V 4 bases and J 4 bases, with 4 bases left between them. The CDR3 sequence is CAISGGETQYF. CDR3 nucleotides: TGTGCCATCAGTGGGGGAGAGACCCAGTACTTC.

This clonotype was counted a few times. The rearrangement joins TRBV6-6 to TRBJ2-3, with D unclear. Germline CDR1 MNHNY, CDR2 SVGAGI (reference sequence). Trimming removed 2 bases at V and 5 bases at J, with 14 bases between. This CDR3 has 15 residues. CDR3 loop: CASSYVSTSGDTQYF. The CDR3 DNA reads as TGTGCCAGCAGTTACGTGTCGACCTCTGGAGATACGCAGTATTTT.

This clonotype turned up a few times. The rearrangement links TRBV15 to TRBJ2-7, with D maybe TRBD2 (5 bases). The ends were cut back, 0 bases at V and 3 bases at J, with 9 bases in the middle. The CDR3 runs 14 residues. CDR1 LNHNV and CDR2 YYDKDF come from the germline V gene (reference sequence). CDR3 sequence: CATSREVGSYEQYF. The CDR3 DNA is TGTGCCACCAGCAGAGAGGTAGGGAGCTACGAGCAGTACTTC.

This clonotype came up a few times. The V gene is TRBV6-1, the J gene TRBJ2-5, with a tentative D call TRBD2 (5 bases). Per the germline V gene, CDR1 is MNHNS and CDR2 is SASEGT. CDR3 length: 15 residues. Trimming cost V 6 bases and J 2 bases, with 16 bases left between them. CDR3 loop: CASSSLRGGQETQYF. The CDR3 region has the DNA TGTGCCAGCAGCTCCCTTCGAGGAGGTCAAGAGACCCAGTACTTC.

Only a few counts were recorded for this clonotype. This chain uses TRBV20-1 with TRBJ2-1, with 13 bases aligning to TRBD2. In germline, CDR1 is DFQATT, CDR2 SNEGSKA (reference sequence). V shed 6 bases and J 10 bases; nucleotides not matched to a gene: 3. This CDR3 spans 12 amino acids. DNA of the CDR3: TGCAGTGCGCTGGGACTAGCGGGGGAGCAGTTCTTC. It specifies CSALGLAGEQFF.

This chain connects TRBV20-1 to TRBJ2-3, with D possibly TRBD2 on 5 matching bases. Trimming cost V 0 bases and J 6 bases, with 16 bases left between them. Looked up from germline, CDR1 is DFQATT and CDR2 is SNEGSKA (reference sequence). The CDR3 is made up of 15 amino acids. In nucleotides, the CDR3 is TGCAGTGCTAGAGATGCGGCGGAGGTATCTGATACGCAGTATTTT. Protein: CSARDAAEVSDTQYF.

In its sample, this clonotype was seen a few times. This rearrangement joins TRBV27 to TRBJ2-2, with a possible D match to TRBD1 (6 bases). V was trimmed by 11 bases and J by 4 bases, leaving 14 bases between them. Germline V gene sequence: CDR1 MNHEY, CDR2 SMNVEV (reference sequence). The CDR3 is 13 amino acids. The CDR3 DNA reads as TGTGCCGTCTTCGTAGGGGGCACCGGGGAGCTGTTTTTT. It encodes CAVFVGGTGELFF.

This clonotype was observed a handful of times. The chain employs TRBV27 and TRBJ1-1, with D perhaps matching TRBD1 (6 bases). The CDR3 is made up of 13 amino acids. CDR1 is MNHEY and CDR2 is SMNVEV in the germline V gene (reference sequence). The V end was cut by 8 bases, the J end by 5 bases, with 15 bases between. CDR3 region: CASRMNRATEAFF. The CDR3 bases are TGTGCCAGCCGGATGAACAGGGCGACTGAAGCTTTCTTT.

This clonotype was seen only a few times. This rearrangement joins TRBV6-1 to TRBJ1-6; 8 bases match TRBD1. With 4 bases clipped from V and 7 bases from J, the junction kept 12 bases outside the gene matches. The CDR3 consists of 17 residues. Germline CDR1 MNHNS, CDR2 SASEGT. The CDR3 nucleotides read TGTGCCAGCAGTGCCCTACGGACAGGGTCGGGAAATTCACCCCTCCACTTT. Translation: CASSALRTGSGNSPLHF.

CDR3 loop: CASSLADRIYGYTF. CDR3 DNA sequence: TGTGCCAGCAGCTTGGCGGATAGGATCTATGGCTACACCTTC. The chain couples TRBV7-2 to TRBJ1-2; no firm D call. The CDR3 runs 14 residues. Germline CDR1 reads SGHTA; CDR2 reads FQGNSA. The V end lost 3 bases, the J end lost 4 bases, and 12 bases lay between the germline ends.

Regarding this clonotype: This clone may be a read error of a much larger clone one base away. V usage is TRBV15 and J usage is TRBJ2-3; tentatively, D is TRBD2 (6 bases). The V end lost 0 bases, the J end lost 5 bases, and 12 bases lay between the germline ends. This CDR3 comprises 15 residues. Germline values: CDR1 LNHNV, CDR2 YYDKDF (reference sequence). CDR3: CATSRDGGKEDTQYF. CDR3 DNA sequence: TGTGCCACCAGCAGAGATGGCGGGAAGGAAGATACGCAGTATTTT. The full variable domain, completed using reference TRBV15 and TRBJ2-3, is DAMVIQNPRYQVTQFGKPVTLSCSQTLNHNVMYWYQQKSSQAPKLLFHYYDKDFNNEADTPDNFQSRRPNTSFCFLDIRSPGLGDTAMYLCATSRDGGKEDTQYFGPGTRLTVL.

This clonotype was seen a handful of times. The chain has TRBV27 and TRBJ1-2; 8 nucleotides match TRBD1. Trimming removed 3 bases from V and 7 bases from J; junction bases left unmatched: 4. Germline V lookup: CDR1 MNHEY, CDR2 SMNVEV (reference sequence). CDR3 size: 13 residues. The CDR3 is CASSFRQGIGYTF. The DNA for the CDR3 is TGTGCCAGCAGTTTCAGACAGGGGATTGGCTACACCTTC.

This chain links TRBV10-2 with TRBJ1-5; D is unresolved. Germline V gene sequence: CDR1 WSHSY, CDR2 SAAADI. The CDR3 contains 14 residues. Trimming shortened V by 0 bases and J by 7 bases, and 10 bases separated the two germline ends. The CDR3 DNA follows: TGCGCCAGCAGTGAGTCGCGGGAGTGGCAGCCCCAGCATTTT. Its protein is CASSESREWQPQHF.

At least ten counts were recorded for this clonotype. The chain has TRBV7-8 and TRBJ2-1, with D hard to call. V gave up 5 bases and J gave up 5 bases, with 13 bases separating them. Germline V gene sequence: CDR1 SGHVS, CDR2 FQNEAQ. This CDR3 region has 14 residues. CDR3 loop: CASSPQLLDNEQFF. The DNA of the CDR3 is TGTGCCAGCAGCCCGCAACTTCTGGACAATGAGCAGTTCTTC.

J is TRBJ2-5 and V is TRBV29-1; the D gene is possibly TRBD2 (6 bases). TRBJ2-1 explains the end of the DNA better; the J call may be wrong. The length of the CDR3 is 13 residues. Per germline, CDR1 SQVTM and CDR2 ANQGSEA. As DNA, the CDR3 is TGCAGCGTGTCGGGACTCTCCGTGAATGAGCAGTTCTTC. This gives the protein CSVSGLSVNEQFF.

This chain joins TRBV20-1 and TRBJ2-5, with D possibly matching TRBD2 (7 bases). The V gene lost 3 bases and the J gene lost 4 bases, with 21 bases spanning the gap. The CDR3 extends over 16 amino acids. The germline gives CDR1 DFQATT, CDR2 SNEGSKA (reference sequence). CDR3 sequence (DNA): TGCAGTGCTAGTTATTTTCGGACTAGGGACACAGAGACCCAGTACTTC. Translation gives CSASYFRTRDTETQYF.

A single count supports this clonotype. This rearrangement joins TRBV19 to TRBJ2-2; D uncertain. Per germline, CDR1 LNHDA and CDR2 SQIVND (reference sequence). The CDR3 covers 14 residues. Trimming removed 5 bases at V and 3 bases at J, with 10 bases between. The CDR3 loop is CASSLNRDTGELFF. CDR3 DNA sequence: TGTGCCAGTAGTTTGAACAGAGACACCGGGGAGCTGTTTTTT. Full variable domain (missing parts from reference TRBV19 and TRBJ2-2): DGGITQSPKYLFRKEGQNVTLSCEQNLNHDAMYWYRQDPGQGLRLIYYSQIVNDFQKGDIAEGYSVSREKKESFPLTVTSAQKNPTAFYLCASSLNRDTGELFFGEGSRLTVL.

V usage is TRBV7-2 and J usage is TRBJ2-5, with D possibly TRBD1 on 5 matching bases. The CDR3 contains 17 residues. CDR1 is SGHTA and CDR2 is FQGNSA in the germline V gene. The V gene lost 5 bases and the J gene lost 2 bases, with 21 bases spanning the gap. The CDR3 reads CASSQNGQGAAQETQYF. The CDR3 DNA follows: TGTGCCAGCAGCCAAAATGGACAAGGGGCCGCGCAAGAGACCCAGTACTTC.

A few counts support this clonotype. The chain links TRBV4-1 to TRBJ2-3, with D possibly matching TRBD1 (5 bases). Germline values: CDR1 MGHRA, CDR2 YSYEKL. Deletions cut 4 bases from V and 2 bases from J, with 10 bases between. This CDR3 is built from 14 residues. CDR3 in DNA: TGCGCCAGCAGCCCACGACAGTTCACAGATACGCAGTATTTT. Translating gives CASSPRQFTDTQYF.

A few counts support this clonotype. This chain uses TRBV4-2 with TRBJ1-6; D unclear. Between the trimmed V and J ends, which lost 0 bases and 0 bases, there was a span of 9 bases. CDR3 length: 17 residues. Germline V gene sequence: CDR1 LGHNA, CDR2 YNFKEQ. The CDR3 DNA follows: TGTGCCAGCAGCCAAGAGGCACCGAGCTCCTATAATTCACCCCTCCACTTT. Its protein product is CASSQEAPSSYNSPLHF.